These 17 T cell receptor beta chains were all obtained from the same sample, sequenced in a study of vaccination effects on CD4 cells after COVID-19. Generated by immunoSEQ multiplex PCR, the TCRdb table keeps only in-frame clones and is missing some. This sample has tens of thousands of clones, with 73% found just once. Before any sequencing was done, the ViraFEST assay used viral peptide pools to expand antigen-specific CD4+ T cells. Culture proceeded for 10 days, and CD4+ T cells were then isolated. Each participant was administered two doses of either the BNT162b2 or the mRNA-1273 vaccine. These receptors lack a known antigen. The sample here was CD4+ T cells from PBMCs cultured with SARS-CoV-2 spike peptides, taken after COVID-19 vaccination. These TCRs come from a human donor who received a COVID-19 vaccine.

The chain has TRBV5-6 and TRBJ1-5; TRBD1 might be the D (6 bases). This CDR3 has 15 amino acids. The germline CDR1 and CDR2 sequences are SGHDT and YYEEEE. V lost 4 bases and J lost 2, with 13 bases in between. The CDR3 bases are TGTGCCAGCAGCAACAGGGATTTGCGCAATCAGCCCCAGCATTTT. It specifies CASSNRDLRNQPQHF.

The chain uses TRBV6-5 and TRBJ2-7; D remains unclear. Germline loops: CDR1 MNHEY, CDR2 SVGAGI. The length of the CDR3 is 11 residues. The V end lost 6 bases, the J end lost 2 bases, and 5 bases lay between the germline ends. CDR3 nucleotides: TGTGCCAGCAGCCGGACCTACGAGCAGTACTTC. This sequence encodes CASSRTYEQYF.

By its share, this clone is medium-sized (0.01 to 0.1%). V is TRBV5-1 and J is TRBJ2-1; D gene ambiguous. The V gene lost 0 bases and the J gene lost 6 bases, with 7 bases spanning the gap. CDR3 length equals 13 residues. Germline CDR1 SGHRS, CDR2 YFSETQ. CDR3 DNA sequence: TGCGCCAGCAGCTTGGCCGTTGTCAATGAGCAGTTCTTC. Translating gives CASSLAVVNEQFF.

The rearrangement uses TRBV7-9 and TRBJ2-5; 8 bases map to TRBD1. The V gene's germline CDR1 is SEHNR and CDR2 FQNEAQ (reference sequence). The CDR3 runs to 15 residues. J was trimmed by 0 bases and V by 4 bases; bases with no gene match: 4. The DNA for the CDR3 is TGTGCCAGCAGCTCAGCGACAGGGGACCAAGAGACCCAGTACTTC. As protein: CASSSATGDQETQYF.

The chain carries TRBV11-3 and TRBJ1-5; D gene ambiguous. V was pared by 6 bases and J by 0 bases, with 27 bases between. The length of the CDR3 is 20 residues. The germline gives CDR1 SGHNT, CDR2 YENEEA. Written as DNA, the CDR3 is TGTGCCAGCAGAGTCGAAAAAGTCTACTATGGGTTTTTTAGCAATCAGCCCCAGCATTTT. Translation gives CASRVEKVYYGFFSNQPQHF.

The V call is TRBV7-9, the J call TRBJ2-1; tentatively, D is TRBD1 (5 bases). Germline assignment: CDR1 SEHNR and CDR2 FQNEAQ (reference sequence). The CDR3 is made up of 14 amino acids. The ends were cut back, 1 base at V and 7 bases at J, with 11 bases in the middle. The CDR3 sequence: CASSLERGSNEQFF. The CDR3 nucleotides read TGTGCCAGCAGCTTAGAAAGGGGCTCGAATGAGCAGTTCTTC.

This sequence joins TRBV10-1 and TRBJ2-1; TRBD1 might be the D (6 bases). CDR3 length: 14 amino acids. Trimming removed 4 bases at V and 5 bases at J, with 12 bases between. Germline CDR1 and CDR2: WNHNN and SYGVQD (reference sequence). In nucleotides, the CDR3 is TGCGCCAGCAGTGCCGGGACACAGAACAATGAGCAGTTCTTC. Amino acid sequence: CASSAGTQNNEQFF.

The V call is TRBV3-1 (or the pseudogene TRBV3-2), the J call TRBJ1-2; D unclear. Germline CDR1 is LGHDT and CDR2 is YNNKEL (reference sequence). Trimming stripped 4 bases from V and 2 bases from J, with 8 bases between. The CDR3 is 13 amino acids. The CDR3 sequence is CASSRTDNYGYTF. The CDR3 DNA sequence: TGTGCCAGCAGCCGGACTGACAACTATGGCTACACCTTC.

J is TRBJ2-5 and V is TRBV30; no reliable D call. The CDR3 spans 14 residues. Germline assignment: CDR1 GTSNPN and CDR2 SVGIG (reference sequence). V lost 2 bases and J 6 bases, leaving 16 bases between the germline ends. CDR3 protein: CAWSSLSALQTQYF. DNA for the CDR3: TGTGCCTGGAGTTCCCTAAGCGCCCTGCAGACCCAGTACTTC.

The chain recombines TRBV2 with TRBJ1-5; 9 bases match TRBD1. CDR3 length: 15 residues. V shed 7 bases and J 6 bases; nucleotides not matched to a gene: 10. CDR1 and CDR2 from the germline V gene are SNHLY and FYNNEI. The DNA of the CDR3 is TGTGCCAGCACCCGGGACAGGGTTTTAGGTCAGCCCCAGCATTTT. Its translation is CASTRDRVLGQPQHF.

The CDR3, as DNA: TGTGCCAGCAGCCAAGATCGGGTTCCGGGCCCCTACAATGAGCAGTTCTTC. Translating gives CASSQDRVPGPYNEQFF. The V and J genes are TRBV3-1 (or the pseudogene TRBV3-2) and TRBJ2-1; D is unresolved. Germline V lookup: CDR1 LGHDT, CDR2 YNNKEL (reference sequence). This CDR3 spans 17 amino acids. V gave up 0 bases and J gave up 2 bases, with 14 bases separating them.

The chain has TRBV27 and TRBJ2-3; no clear D. Germline CDR1 and CDR2: MNHEY and SMNVEV (reference sequence). The V end lost 2 bases, the J end lost 5 bases, and 2 bases lay between the germline ends. The CDR3 consists of 11 residues. The CDR3 loop reads CASSLGDTQYF. CDR3 coding DNA: TGTGCCAGCAGTTTAGGAGATACGCAGTATTTT.

This clone was found once. This chain's CDR3 is CATSRDGEGLAGISYEQYF. CDR3 nucleotides: TGTGCCACCAGCAGAGATGGGGAGGGACTAGCGGGGATCTCCTACGAGCAGTACTTC. The chain joins TRBV15 to TRBJ2-7; 13 positions agree with TRBD2. Germline values: CDR1 LNHNV, CDR2 YYDKDF (reference sequence). V shed 0 bases and J 0 bases; nucleotides not matched to a gene: 8. CDR3 length equals 19 residues.

The CDR3 protein is CASSLEGTYNSPLHF. CDR3 nucleotide sequence: TGCGCCAGCAGCTTGGAAGGGACGTATAATTCACCCCTCCACTTT. The chain couples TRBV5-1 to TRBJ1-6; D perhaps matches TRBD1 (5 bases). This CDR3 contains 15 residues. V gave up 0 bases and J gave up 4 bases, with 8 bases separating them. Germline CDR1 reads SGHRS; CDR2 reads YFSETQ.

The chain combines TRBV14 with TRBJ2-2, with 7 nucleotides matching TRBD2. With 1 base clipped from V and 2 bases from J, the junction kept 7 bases outside the gene matches. The CDR3 has 17 residues. Germline V lookup: CDR1 SGHDN, CDR2 FVKESK. The CDR3 bases are TGTGCCAGCAGCCAAGGATCAGGGACTATAAACACCGGGGAGCTGTTTTTT. This translates into CASSQGSGTINTGELFF.

The J gene is TRBJ1-6, the V gene TRBV6-5, with D unresolved. The length of the CDR3 is 14 residues. Germline V lookup: CDR1 MNHEY, CDR2 SVGAGI. V was clipped by 8 bases and J by 10 bases, with 18 bases between them. The CDR3 nucleotides read TGTGCCAGCGGAAAATTTTTTTCCGTGTCACCCCTCCACTTT. It translates to CASGKFFSVSPLHF.

The gene calls are TRBV24-1 and TRBJ1-1, with a possible D match to TRBD1 (5 bases). V was trimmed by 1 base and J by 3 bases, leaving 20 bases between them. CDR1 and CDR2 from the germline V gene are KGHDR and SFDVKD. This CDR3 spans 18 amino acids. The CDR3 sequence is CATSDFRLQVASYTEAFF. CDR3 DNA: TGTGCCACCAGTGATTTTCGTCTACAGGTAGCGTCGTACACTGAAGCTTTCTTT.